Listed below are T cell receptor beta chains from one sample, sequenced in a study of T-cell memory formation after mild COVID-19. One entry per CDR3 protein results from TCRdb running MiXCR on the 5' RACE reads. The table shows under 300,000 distinct CDR3 sequences, with 7.5% to 9.5% occurring only once. Sequencing input: PBMCs or a T cell subset sorted from them (not recorded which). These receptors were obtained from a man between 18 and 29 years old who had mild COVID-19 (a few samples of this study predate the infection). Cell type and time point are not known. Both conserved end residues are part of each CDR3. D genes are given only for firm matches. Expanded clones are given a class, and other clones once, few, many or no size at all.

size	D	V	length	J	CDR3	DNA
-	-	TRBV20-1	16	TRBJ2-1	CSARGWDSASYNEQFF	TGCAGTGCTAGAGGATGGGACTCCGCGTCCTACAATGAGCAGTTCTTC
-	-	TRBV5-6	13	TRBJ1-2	CASRMLGLYGYTF	TGTGCCAGCAGAATGTTAGGACTCTATGGCTACACCTTC
-	-	TRBV6-5	16	TRBJ2-2	CASSQRGGRDTGELFF	TGTGCCAGCAGTCAAAGGGGGGGGCGAGACACCGGGGAGCTGTTTTTT
-	-	TRBV9	16	TRBJ2-1	CASSVEEGIPYNEQFF	TGTGCCAGCAGCGTAGAGGAGGGGATCCCCTACAATGAGCAGTTCTTC
-	-	TRBV6-1	13	TRBJ1-5	CASSEGDNQPQHF	TGTGCCAGCAGTGAGGGAGACAATCAGCCCCAGCATTTT
-	TRBD1	TRBV4-2	16	TRBJ1-2	CASSQGQGARSDGYTF	TGTGCCAGCAGCCAAGGGCAGGGGGCGAGGTCCGATGGCTACACCTTC
-	-	TRBV12-3/TRBV12-4	13	TRBJ2-2	CASSYLFTGELFF	TGTGCCAGCAGTTATCTGTTCACCGGGGAGCTGTTTTTT
many	TRBD2	TRBV7-2	17	TRBJ2-2	CASSSQRGGRGTGELFF	TGTGCCAGCAGCTCTCAGCGGGGGGGCCGAGGCACCGGGGAGCTGTTTTTT
few	TRBD1	TRBV12-3/TRBV12-4	15	TRBJ1-1	CASSPDETGDTEAFF	TGTGCCAGCAGTCCTGATGAGACAGGGGACACTGAAGCTTTCTTT
-	-	TRBV5-1	16	TRBJ1-1	CASSPDQAPGNTEAFF	TGCGCCAGCAGCCCGGATCAGGCGCCTGGGAACACTGAAGCTTTCTTT